This T cell receptor beta chain emerged from a study of blood T cell repertoires in COVID-19. As for the study in general: From the United States, Italy and Spain came samples of acute and convalescent COVID-19. Nucleic acid was either cDNA or gDNA, and it came from T cells, B-cell-depleted T cells, or PBMCs.

Under the authors' procedure: Reference gene primer amplification gave nucleated cell count estimates. Sequenced by immunoSEQ multiplex PCR; TCRdb stores in-frame clones only, minus some. Clone size and the V and J calls come from that table; the DNA yielded D and trimming. This table holds about 270,000 clones, 81% found once. The CDR3 sequence is 14 residues long. Looked up from germline, CDR1 is SGDLS and CDR2 is YYNGEE. V gave up 2 bases and J gave up 8 bases; unmatched junction bases: 3. Sequenced material: peripheral blood. V and J are TRBV9 and TRBJ2-1; 11 bases are shared with TRBD2. The source of this sequence is a woman aged 55-69 years with active or convalescent COVID-19. CDR3 protein: CASSVTSGGYEQFF. CDR3 nucleotides: TGTGCCAGCAGCGTTACTAGCGGGGGTTATGAGCAGTTCTTC.